Presented here are 3 T cell receptor beta chains from one specimen sequenced in a study of blood T cell repertoires in COVID-19. TCRdb keeps only in-frame clones here, not all; method: immunoSEQ multiplex PCR. The sample has 90,000 to 150,000 clones, 85% to 90% seen once. Sequencing input: peripheral blood. These receptor sequences come from an elderly man with acute or convalescent COVID-19.

This chain's CDR3 is CASSLLSGYEQYF. DNA of the CDR3: TGTGCCAGCAGCTTACTCTCAGGGTACGAGCAGTACTTC. The chain has TRBV5-5 and TRBJ2-7; D might be TRBD1 (5 bases). This CDR3 is built from 13 residues. V was clipped by 2 bases and J by 4 bases, with 10 bases between them. CDR1 SGHKS and CDR2 YYEKEE come from the germline V gene (reference sequence). Full variable domain (remainder filled in from reference TRBV5-5 and TRBJ2-7): DAGVTQSPTHLIKTRGQQVTLRCSPISGHKSVSWYQQVLGQGPQFIFQYYEKEERGRGNFPDRFSARQFPNYSSELNVNALLLGDSALYLCASSLLSGYEQYFGPGTRLTVT.

The J gene is TRBJ2-7, the V gene TRBV7-2; D is perhaps TRBD2 (5 bases). The CDR3 sequence is 15 residues long. V was trimmed by 5 bases and J by 0 bases, leaving 14 bases between them. The germline gives CDR1 SGHTA, CDR2 FQGNSA. The CDR3 nucleotides read TGTGCCAGCAGCCACAGCGGTACCAGCTCCTACGAGCAGTACTTC. As protein: CASSHSGTSSYEQYF.

The V and J genes are TRBV12-3 or TRBV12-4 and TRBJ1-2; no firm D call. The CDR3 runs to 13 residues. The V end lost 3 bases, the J end lost 4 bases, and 9 bases lay between the germline ends. In nucleotides, the CDR3 is TGTGCCAGCAGTTTGGCCAGTTTCTATGGCTACACCTTC. It encodes CASSLASFYGYTF.